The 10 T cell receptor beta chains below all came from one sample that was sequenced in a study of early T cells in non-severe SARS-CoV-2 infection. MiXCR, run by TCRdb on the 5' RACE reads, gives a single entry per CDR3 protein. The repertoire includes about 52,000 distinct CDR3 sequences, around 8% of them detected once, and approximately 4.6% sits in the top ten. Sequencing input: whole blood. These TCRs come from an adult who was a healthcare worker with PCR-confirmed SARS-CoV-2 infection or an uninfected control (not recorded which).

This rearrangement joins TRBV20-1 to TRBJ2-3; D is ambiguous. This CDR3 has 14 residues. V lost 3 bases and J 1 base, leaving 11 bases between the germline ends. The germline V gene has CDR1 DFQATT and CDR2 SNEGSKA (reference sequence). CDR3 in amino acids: CSASSSSGTDTQYF. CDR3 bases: TGCAGTGCTAGCTCATCGTCGGGCACAGATACGCAGTATTTT.

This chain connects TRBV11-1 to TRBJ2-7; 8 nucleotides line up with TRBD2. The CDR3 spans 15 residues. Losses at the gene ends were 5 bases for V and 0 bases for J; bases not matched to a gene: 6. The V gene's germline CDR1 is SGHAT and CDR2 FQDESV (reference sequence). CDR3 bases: TGTGCCAGCAGCGTAACTAGCGGCCCCTCCTACGAGCAGTACTTC. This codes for CASSVTSGPSYEQYF. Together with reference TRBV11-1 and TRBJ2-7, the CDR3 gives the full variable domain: EAEVAQSPRYKITEKSQAVAFWCDPISGHATLYWYRQILGQGPELLVQFQDESVVDDSQLPKDRFSAERLKGVDSTLKIQPAELGDSAMYLCASSVTSGPSYEQYFGPGTRLTVT.

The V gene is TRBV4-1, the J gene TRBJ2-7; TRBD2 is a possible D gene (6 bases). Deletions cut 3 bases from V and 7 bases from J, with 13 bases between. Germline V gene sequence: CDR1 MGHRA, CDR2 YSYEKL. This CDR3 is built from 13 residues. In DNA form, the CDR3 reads TGCGCCAGCAGCCAGGGACTCCCGGGGGAGCAGTACTTC. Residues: CASSQGLPGEQYF.

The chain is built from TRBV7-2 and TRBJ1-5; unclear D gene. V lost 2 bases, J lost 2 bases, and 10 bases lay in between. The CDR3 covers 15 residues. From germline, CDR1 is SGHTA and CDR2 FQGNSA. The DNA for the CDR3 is TGTGCCAGCAGCTTATACGCTGTGGGCAATCAGCCCCAGCATTTT. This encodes CASSLYAVGNQPQHF.

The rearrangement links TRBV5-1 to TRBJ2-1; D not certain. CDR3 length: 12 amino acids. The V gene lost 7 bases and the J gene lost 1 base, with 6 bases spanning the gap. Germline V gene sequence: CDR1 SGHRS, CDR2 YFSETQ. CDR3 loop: CASAESYNEQFF. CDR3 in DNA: TGCGCCAGCGCCGAATCCTACAATGAGCAGTTCTTC.

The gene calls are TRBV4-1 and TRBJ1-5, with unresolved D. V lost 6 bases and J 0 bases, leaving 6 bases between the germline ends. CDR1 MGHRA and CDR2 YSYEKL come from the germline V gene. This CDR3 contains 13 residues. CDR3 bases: TGCGCCAGCAGTCGGATTAGCAATCAGCCCCAGCATTTT. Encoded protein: CASSRISNQPQHF.

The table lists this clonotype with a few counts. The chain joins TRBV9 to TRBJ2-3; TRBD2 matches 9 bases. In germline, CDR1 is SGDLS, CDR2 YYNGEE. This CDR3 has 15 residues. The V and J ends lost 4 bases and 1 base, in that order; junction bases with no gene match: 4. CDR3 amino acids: CASSSRTSGTDTQYF. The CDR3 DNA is TGTGCCAGCAGCTCCCGGACTAGCGGCACAGATACGCAGTATTTT.

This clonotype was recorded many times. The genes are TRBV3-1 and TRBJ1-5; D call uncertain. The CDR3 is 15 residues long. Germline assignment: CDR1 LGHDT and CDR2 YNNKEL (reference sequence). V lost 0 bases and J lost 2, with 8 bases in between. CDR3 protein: CASSQDAGGNQPQHF. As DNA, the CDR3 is TGTGCCAGCAGCCAAGATGCCGGGGGCAATCAGCCCCAGCATTTT.

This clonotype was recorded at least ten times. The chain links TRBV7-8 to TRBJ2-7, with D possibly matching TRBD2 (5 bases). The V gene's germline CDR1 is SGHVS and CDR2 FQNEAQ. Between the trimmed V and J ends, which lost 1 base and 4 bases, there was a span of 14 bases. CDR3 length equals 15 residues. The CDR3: CASSLDPLVGYEQYF. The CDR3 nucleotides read TGTGCCAGCAGCTTAGACCCACTAGTGGGGTACGAGCAGTACTTC.

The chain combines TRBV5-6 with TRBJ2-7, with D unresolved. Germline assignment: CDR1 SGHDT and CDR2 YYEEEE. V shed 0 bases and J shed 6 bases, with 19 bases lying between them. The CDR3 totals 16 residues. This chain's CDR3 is CASSLVGQALSGEQYF. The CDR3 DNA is TGTGCCAGCAGCTTGGTCGGGCAGGCCCTTTCCGGCGAGCAGTACTTC. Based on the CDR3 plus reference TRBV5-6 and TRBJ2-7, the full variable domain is DAGVTQSPTHLIKTRGQQVTLRCSPKSGHDTVSWYQQALGQGPQFIFQYYEEEERQRGNFPDRFSGHQFPNYSSELNVNALLLGDSALYLCASSLVGQALSGEQYFGPGTRLTVT.